A single sample gave rise to the 8 T cell receptor beta chains below, sequenced in a study of tumor and adjacent non-tumor tissue in lung cancer. The template was RNA from unsorted bulk tissue. A modified ARM-PCR protocol with three rounds of nested PCR amplified TCRbeta. TCRdb ran MiXCR on the multiplex PCR reads and lists one entry per CDR3 protein. The top ten clones hold approximately 25% of a sample with roughly 220,000 distinct CDR3 sequences, less than 80% of them seen once. Sequencing input: lung tumor tissue. These receptors were taken from a man in his sixties with non-small cell lung cancer.

The chain employs TRBV20-1 and TRBJ2-3; TRBD1 might be the D (6 bases). This CDR3 contains 14 residues. Germline V lookup: CDR1 DFQATT, CDR2 SNEGSKA (reference sequence). Trimming stripped 6 bases from V and 3 bases from J, with 16 bases between. For the CDR3, the DNA is TGCAGTGCAAGGATGGGGGCCGGGACAGATACGCAGTATTTT. Amino acids: CSARMGAGTDTQYF.

At least ten counts were recorded for this clonotype. V and J are TRBV6-6 and TRBJ2-7; D possibly corresponds to TRBD2 (6 bases). The CDR3 length is 14 residues. V was trimmed by 4 bases and J by 5 bases, leaving 15 bases between them. The germline gives CDR1 MNHNY, CDR2 SVGAGI (reference sequence). CDR3 amino acids: CASSLTGTSHEQYF. CDR3 coding DNA: TGTGCCAGCAGTTTGACCGGGACTTCCCACGAGCAGTACTTC.

About this clonotype itself: This clone may be a read error of a much larger clone one base away. The chain recombines TRBV11-2 with TRBJ2-7, with 11 positions matching TRBD1. Germline V gene lookup returns CDR1 SGHAT and CDR2 FQNNGV. The CDR3 length is 15 residues. Trimming removed 6 bases from V and 7 bases from J; junction bases left unmatched: 11. The CDR3, as DNA: TGTGCCAGCAGGTCCCCGGGACAGGGGGTTTTTGAGCAGTACTTC. It encodes CASRSPGQGVFEQYF.

This clonotype was counted once. One end of the junction does not line up with germline, which may come from a read error. The CDR3 nucleotides are TGTGCCAGCAGTTACTCGGTGACCGGGAACACTGAAGCGTTCTTT. Its translation is CASSYSVTGNTEAFF. The chain uses TRBV6-2 or TRBV6-3 and TRBJ1-1; D is undetermined. CDR3 length: 15 residues. Germline CDR1 is MNHEY and CDR2 is SVGEGT.

As to this clonotype: Its ends do not fully match the called genes, so a read error is possible. V gene TRBV6-2 or TRBV6-3 combines with J gene TRBJ2-3; no reliable D call. The CDR3 is made up of 16 amino acids. CDR1 is MNHEY and CDR2 is SVGEGT in the germline V gene. CDR3 sequence: CASSALMWEGTDTHYF. CDR3 nucleotides: TGTGCCAGCAGCGCGTTGATGTGGGAAGGAACAGATACGCATTATTTT.

This clonotype was detected only once. A much more abundant neighbour one base away suggests this may be a read error. V and J are TRBV20-1 and TRBJ2-7; D remains unclear. Trimming removed 3 bases at V and 5 bases at J, with 14 bases between. CDR1 is DFQATT and CDR2 is SNEGSKA in the germline V gene (reference sequence). CDR3 length equals 13 residues. CDR3 sequence: CSASGPNGHEQYF. The CDR3 region has the DNA TGCAGTGCTAGTGGTCCCAATGGCCACGAGCAGTACTTC.

This chain joins TRBV12-3 or TRBV12-4 and TRBJ2-2, with D possibly being TRBD2 (6 bases). The V gene lost 6 bases and the J gene lost 6 bases, with 20 bases spanning the gap. The CDR3 is made up of 16 amino acids. The CDR3 is CASRVSWRVLAGELFF. CDR3 in DNA: TGTGCCAGCAGAGTTAGCTGGAGGGTATTGGCCGGGGAGCTGTTTTTT.

The rearrangement joins TRBV4-1 to TRBJ2-1; D is unclear. The germline gives CDR1 MGHRA, CDR2 YSYEKL. The CDR3 runs to 16 residues. V shed 4 bases and J shed 2 bases, with 15 bases lying between them. The CDR3 DNA follows: TGCGCCAGCAGCCTCTCTATCATGCCGGCCTACAATGAGCAGTTCTTC. It is translated as CASSLSIMPAYNEQFF.